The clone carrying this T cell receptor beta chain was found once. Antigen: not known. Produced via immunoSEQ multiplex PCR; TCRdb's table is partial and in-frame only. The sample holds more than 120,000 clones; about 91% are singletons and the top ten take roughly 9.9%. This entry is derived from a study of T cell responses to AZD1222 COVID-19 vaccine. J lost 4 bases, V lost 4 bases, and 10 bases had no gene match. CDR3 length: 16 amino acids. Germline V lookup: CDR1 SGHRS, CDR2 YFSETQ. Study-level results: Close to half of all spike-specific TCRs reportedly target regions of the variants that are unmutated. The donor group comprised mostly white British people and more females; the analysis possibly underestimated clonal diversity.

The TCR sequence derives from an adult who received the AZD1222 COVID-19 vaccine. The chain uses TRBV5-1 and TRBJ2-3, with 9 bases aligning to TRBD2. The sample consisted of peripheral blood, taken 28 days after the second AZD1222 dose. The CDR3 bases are TGCGCCAGCAGCCCCCTGCGGGAGGGCCCCGCAGATACGCAGTATTTT. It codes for CASSPLREGPADTQYF.